The 2 T cell receptor beta chains in this list originate from one sample, sequenced in a study of cytomegalovirus exposure and HLA in healthy donors. It was with 60 Vbeta and 13 Jbeta primers that the PCR ran. This table comes from immunoSEQ multiplex PCR, and its TCRdb copy is limited to in-frame clones, with some not included. The sample holds roughly 40,000 clones. Sequencing input: PBMCs. The receptors here all came from a male donor in good health and CMV-seronegative.

The chain joins TRBV6-5 to TRBJ1-4; possible D gene TRBD1, 6 bases. V was trimmed by 1 base and J by 10 bases, leaving 13 bases between them. Germline V gene data show CDR1 as MNHEY and CDR2 as SVGAGI. CDR3 length: 14 residues. The DNA for the CDR3 is TGTGCCAGCAGTTACTTGACAGGAAGTGGAAAACTGTTTTTT. This codes for CASSYLTGSGKLFF.

The rearrangement links TRBV6-1 to TRBJ2-1; 11 bases agree with TRBD2. The CDR3 runs 15 residues. The J segment lost 6 bases and the V segment lost 4 bases, leaving 5 bases of the junction unmatched. CDR1 is MNHNS and CDR2 is SASEGT in the germline V gene. CDR3 coding DNA: TGTGCCAGCAGTGCGGTAGCGGGAGGGCGCAATGAGCAGTTCTTC. It specifies CASSAVAGGRNEQFF.